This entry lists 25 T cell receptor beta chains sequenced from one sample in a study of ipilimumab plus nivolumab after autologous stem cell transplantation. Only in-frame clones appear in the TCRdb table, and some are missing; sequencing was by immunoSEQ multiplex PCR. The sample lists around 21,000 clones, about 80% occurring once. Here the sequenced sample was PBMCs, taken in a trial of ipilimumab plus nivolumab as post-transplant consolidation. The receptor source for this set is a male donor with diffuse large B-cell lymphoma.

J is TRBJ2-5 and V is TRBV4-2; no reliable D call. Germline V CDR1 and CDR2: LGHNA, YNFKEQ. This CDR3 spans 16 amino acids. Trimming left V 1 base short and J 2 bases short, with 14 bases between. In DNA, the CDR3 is TGTGCCAGCAGCCAAGGCAGCAAGGTCCGTCAAGAGACCCAGTACTTC. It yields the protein CASSQGSKVRQETQYF.

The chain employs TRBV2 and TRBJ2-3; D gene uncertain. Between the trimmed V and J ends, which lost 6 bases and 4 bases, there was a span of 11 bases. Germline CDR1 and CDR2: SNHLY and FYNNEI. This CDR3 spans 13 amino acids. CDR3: CASSVLEADTQYF. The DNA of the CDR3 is TGTGCCAGCAGCGTCCTAGAAGCAGATACGCAGTATTTT. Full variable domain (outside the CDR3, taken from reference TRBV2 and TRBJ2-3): EPEVTQTPSHQVTQMGQEVILRCVPISNHLYFYWYRQILGQKVEFLVSFYNNEISEKSEIFDDQFSVERPDGSNFTLKIRSTKLEDSAMYFCASSVLEADTQYFGPGTRLTVL.

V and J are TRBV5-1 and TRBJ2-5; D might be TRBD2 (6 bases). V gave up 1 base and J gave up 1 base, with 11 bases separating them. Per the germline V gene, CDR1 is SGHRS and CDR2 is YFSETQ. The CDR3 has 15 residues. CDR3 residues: CASSLSPGGQETQYF. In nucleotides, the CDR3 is TGCGCCAGCAGCTTGTCCCCCGGGGGCCAAGAGACCCAGTACTTC. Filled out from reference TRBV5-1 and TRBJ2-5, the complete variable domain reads KAGVTQTPRYLIKTRGQQVTLSCSPISGHRSVSWYQQTPGQGLQFLFEYFSETQRNKGNFPGRFSGRQFSNSRSEMNVSTLELGDSALYLCASSLSPGGQETQYFGPGTRLLVL.

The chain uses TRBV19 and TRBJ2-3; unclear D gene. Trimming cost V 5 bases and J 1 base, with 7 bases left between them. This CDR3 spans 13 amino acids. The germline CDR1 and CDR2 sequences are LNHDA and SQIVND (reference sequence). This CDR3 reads CASSPQGTDTQYF. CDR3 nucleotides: TGTGCCAGTAGTCCGCAGGGCACAGATACGCAGTATTTT.

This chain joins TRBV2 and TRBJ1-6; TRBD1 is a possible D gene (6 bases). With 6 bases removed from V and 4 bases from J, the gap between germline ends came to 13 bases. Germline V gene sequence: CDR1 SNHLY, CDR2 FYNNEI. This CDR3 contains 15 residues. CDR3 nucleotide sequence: TGTGCCAGCAGCGTACAGGGAGCTTATAATTCACCCCTCCACTTT. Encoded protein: CASSVQGAYNSPLHF.

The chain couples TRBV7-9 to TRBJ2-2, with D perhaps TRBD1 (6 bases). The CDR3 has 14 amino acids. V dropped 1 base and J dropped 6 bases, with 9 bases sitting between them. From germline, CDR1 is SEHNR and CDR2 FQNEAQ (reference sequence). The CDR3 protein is CASSLDRAAGELFF. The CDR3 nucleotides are TGTGCCAGCAGCTTAGACAGGGCAGCCGGGGAGCTGTTTTTT.

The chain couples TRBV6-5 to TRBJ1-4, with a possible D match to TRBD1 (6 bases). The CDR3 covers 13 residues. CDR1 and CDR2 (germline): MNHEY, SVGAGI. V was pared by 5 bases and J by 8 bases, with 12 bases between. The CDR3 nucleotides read TGTGCCAGCAGTAGCGGGGGCGGGGAAAAACTGTTTTTT. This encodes CASSSGGGEKLFF.

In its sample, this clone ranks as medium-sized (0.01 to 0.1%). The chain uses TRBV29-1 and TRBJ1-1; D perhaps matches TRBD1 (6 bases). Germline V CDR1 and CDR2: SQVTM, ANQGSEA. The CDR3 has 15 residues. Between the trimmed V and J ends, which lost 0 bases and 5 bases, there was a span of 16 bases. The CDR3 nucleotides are TGCAGCGTTGAAGAGCGAACAGGGATAAGGACTGAAGCTTTCTTT. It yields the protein CSVEERTGIRTEAFF.

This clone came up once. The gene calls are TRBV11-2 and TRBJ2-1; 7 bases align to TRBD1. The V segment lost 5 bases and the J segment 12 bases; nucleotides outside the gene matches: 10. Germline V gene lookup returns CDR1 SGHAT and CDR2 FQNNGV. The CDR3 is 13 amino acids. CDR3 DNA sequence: TGTGCCAGCAGCGAGCCGGGACAGATAGTGCAGTTCTTC. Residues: CASSEPGQIVQFF.

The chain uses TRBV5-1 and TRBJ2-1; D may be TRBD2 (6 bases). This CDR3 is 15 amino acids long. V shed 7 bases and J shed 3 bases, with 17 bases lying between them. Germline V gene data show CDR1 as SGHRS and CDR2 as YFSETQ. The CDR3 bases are TGCGCCAGCTACACTAGCCCCCTTAACTACAATGAGCAGTTCTTC. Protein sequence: CASYTSPLNYNEQFF. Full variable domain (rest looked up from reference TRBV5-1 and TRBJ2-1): KAGVTQTPRYLIKTRGQQVTLSCSPISGHRSVSWYQQTPGQGLQFLFEYFSETQRNKGNFPGRFSGRQFSNSRSEMNVSTLELGDSALYLCASYTSPLNYNEQFFGPGTRLTVL.

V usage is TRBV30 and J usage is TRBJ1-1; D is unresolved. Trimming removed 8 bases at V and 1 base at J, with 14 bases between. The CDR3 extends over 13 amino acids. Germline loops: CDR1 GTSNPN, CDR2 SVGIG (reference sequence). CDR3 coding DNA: TGTGCCAGTAGTATTAATTCGAACACTGAAGCTTTCTTT. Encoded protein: CASSINSNTEAFF.

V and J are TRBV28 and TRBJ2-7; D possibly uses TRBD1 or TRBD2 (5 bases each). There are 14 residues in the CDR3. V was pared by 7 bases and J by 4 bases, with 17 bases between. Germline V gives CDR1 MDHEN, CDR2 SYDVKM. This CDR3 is CASTGALGGYEQYF. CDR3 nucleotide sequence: TGTGCCAGCACCGGGGCCCTGGGTGGGTACGAGCAGTACTTC.

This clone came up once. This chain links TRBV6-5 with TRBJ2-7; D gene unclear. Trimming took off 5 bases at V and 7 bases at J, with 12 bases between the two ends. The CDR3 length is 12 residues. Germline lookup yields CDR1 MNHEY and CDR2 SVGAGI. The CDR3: CASSPSLGEQYF. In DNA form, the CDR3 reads TGTGCCAGCAGTCCATCCCTGGGTGAGCAGTACTTC.

In nucleotides, the CDR3 is TGTGCCAGCAGCGTAGAATCTAGCGGGGGCCCGCAGTATTTT. Translated, it gives CASSVESSGGPQYF. This sequence joins TRBV9 and TRBJ2-3; 10 nucleotides match TRBD2. This CDR3 is 14 amino acids long. Germline values: CDR1 SGDLS, CDR2 YYNGEE. J lost 10 bases, V lost 0 bases, and 5 bases had no gene match. Together with reference TRBV9 and TRBJ2-3, the CDR3 gives the full variable domain: DSGVTQTPKHLITATGQRVTLRCSPRSGDLSVYWYQQSLDQGLQFLIQYYNGEERAKGNILERFSAQQFPDLHSELNLSSLELGDSALYFCASSVESSGGPQYFGPGTRLTVL.

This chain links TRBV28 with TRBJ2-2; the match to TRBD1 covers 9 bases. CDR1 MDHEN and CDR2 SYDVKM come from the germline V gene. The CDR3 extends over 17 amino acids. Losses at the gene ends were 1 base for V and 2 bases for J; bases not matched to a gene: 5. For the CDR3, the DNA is TGTGCCAGCAGTTTATACGACAGGGGGGCAAACACCGGGGAGCTGTTTTTT. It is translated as CASSLYDRGANTGELFF.

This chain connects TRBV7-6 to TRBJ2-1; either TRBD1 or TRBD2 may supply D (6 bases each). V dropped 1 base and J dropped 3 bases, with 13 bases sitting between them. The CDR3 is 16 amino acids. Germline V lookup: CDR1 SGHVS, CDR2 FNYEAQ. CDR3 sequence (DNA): TGTGCCAGCAGCTTAGGAGGGGGGAGTGGCTACAATGAGCAGTTCTTC. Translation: CASSLGGGSGYNEQFF.

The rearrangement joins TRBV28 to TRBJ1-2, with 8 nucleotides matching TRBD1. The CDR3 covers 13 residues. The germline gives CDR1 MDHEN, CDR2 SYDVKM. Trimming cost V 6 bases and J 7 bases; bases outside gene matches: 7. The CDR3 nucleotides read TGTGCCAGCAGACCAGGACAGGGCGGTGGCTACACCTTC. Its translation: CASRPGQGGGYTF.

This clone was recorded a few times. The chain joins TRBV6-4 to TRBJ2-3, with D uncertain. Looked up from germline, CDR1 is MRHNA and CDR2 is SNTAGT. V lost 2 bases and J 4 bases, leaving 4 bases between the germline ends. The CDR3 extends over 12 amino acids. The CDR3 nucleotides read TGTGCCAGCAGTGACGGGGCAGATACGCAGTATTTT. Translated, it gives CASSDGADTQYF.

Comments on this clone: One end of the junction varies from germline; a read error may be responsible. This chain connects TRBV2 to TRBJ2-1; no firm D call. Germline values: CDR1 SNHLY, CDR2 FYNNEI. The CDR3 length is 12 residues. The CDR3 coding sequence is TGTGCAACGAGCAACGATAGCAATGAGCGGTTCTTC. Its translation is CATSNDSNERFF. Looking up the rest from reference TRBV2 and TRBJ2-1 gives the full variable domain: EPEVTQTPSHQVTQMGQEVILRCVPISNHLYFYWYRQILGQKVEFLVSFYNNEISEKSEIFDDQFSVERPDGSNFTLKIRSTKLEDSAMYFCATSNDSNERFFGPGTRLTVL.

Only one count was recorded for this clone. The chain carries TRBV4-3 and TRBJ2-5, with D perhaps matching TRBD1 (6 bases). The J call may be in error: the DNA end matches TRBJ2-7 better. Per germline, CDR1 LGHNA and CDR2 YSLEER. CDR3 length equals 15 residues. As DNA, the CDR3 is TGCGCCAGCAGCCAAGAGTATACAGGGACCTACGAGCAGTACTTC. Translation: CASSQEYTGTYEQYF.

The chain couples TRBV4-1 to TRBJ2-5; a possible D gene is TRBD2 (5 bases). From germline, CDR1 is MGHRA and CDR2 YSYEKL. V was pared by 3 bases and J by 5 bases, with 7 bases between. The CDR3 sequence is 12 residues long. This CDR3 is CASSQDFETQYF. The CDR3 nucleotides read TGCGCCAGCAGCCAGGACTTTGAGACCCAGTACTTC.

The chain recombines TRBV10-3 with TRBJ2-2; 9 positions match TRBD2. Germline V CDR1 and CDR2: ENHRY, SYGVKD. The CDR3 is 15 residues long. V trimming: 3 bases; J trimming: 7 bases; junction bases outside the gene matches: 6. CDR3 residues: CAISESTSGDGELFF. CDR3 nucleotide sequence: TGTGCCATCAGTGAATCGACTAGCGGCGACGGGGAGCTGTTTTTT.

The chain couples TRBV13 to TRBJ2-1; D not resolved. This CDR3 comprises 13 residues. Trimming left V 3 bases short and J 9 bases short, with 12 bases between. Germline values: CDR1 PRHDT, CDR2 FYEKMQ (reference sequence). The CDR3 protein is CASSLSRFGEQFF. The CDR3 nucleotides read TGTGCCAGCAGCTTGAGCCGGTTCGGTGAGCAGTTCTTC.

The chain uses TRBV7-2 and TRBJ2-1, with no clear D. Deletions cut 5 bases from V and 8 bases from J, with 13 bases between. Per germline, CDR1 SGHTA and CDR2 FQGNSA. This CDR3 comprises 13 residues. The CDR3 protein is CASSLRRMDEQFF. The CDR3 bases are TGTGCCAGCAGCCTACGTAGAATGGATGAGCAGTTCTTC.

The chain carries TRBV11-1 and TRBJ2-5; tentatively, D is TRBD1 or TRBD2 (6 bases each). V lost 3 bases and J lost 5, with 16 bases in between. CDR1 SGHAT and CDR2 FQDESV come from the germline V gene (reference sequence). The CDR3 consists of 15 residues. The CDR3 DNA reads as TGTGCCAGCAGCTTGTACAGGGCTGGGGGGGAGACCCAGTACTTC. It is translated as CASSLYRAGGETQYF. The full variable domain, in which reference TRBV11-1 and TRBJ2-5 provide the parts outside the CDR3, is EAEVAQSPRYKITEKSQAVAFWCDPISGHATLYWYRQILGQGPELLVQFQDESVVDDSQLPKDRFSAERLKGVDSTLKIQPAELGDSAMYLCASSLYRAGGETQYFGPGTRLLVL.